This T cell receptor beta chain is from a study of vaccination effects on CD4 cells after COVID-19. Peptide-pool stimulation followed by sequencing identified expanded antigen-specific CD4+ clonotypes in the ViraFEST assay. The authors isolated CD4+ T cells after more than eight days of culture. Participants each got two BNT162b2 or mRNA-1273 vaccine doses. Note on this clone: Its antigen is undetermined.

Clones were read by immunoSEQ multiplex PCR, and TCRdb kept only the in-frame ones, dropping some. The top ten hold approximately 9.3% of the sample, which has approximately 12,000 clones, roughly 70% seen once. The CDR3 sequence is 11 residues long. The germline gives CDR1 DFQATT, CDR2 SNEGSKA (reference sequence). V lost 3 bases and J 7 bases, leaving 8 bases between the germline ends. The clonotype originates from a human donor who received a COVID-19 vaccine. This sample comprised CD4+ T cells from PBMCs cultured with SARS-CoV-2 spike peptides, obtained after COVID-19 vaccination. The rearrangement uses TRBV20-1 and TRBJ2-3; D is undetermined. CDR3 protein: CSASYSNTQYF. CDR3 sequence (DNA): TGCAGTGCTAGTTATAGCAATACGCAGTATTTT.